The rows below give T cell receptor beta chains drawn from one sample of a study of technical replicates of blood from several donors. Assay: immunoSEQ multiplex PCR; the TCRdb copy retains only in-frame clones and omits some. The repertoire holds some 80,000 clones, with nearly 97% as singletons. Sequencing was carried out using T cells isolated from PBMCs. These receptors originate from a human donor in good health. Both conserved end residues are part of each CDR3. D genes are given only for firm matches. Where a row states a size, it is once, few, many or the class of an expanded clone; other rows omit it.

TRBV5-6	-	TRBJ2-2	few	TGTGCCAGCAGCCGACAGAACACCGGGGAGCTGTTTTTT	CASSRQNTGELFF
TRBV7-2	TRBD2	TRBJ2-3	-	TGTGCCAGCAGCTTAGCTATTAGCGGGAGGGTGAGAGATACGCAGTATTTT	CASSLAISGRVRDTQYF
TRBV9	TRBD1	TRBJ1-3	-	TGTGCCAGCAGCCAACAGGGACAGGGAAACACCATATATTTT	CASSQQGQGNTIYF
TRBV4-2	-	TRBJ1-4	-	TGTGCCAGCAGCCAAGAAGGAGGGGCTCAAGATGAAAAACTGTTTTTT	CASSQEGGAQDEKLFF
TRBV27	TRBD2	TRBJ2-7	-	TGTGCCACCAATGGCGGGAGAGGCGAGCAGTACTTC	CATNGGRGEQYF
TRBV19	TRBD1	TRBJ1-2	-	TGTGCCAGTAGTATTGGAGACAGGGGTAACTATGGCTACACCTTC	CASSIGDRGNYGYTF
TRBV30	TRBD1	TRBJ1-5	-	TGTGCCTGGAGTCCTTCCGACAGGGCGTTGTTGGGGCCCCAGCATTTT	CAWSPSDRALLGPQHF
TRBV30	-	TRBJ2-5	-	TGTGCCTGGAGTGTACCGGGGGTGGAGACCCAGTACTTC	CAWSVPGVETQYF
TRBV27	-	TRBJ2-1	-	TGTGCCAGCAGTCGGACAGCGGCCTCCTACAATGAGCAGTTCTTC	CASSRTAASYNEQFF
TRBV11-3	-	TRBJ2-7	-	TGTGCCAGCAGCTTAGGCCCACAGGCGGCCGAGCAGTACTTC	CASSLGPQAAEQYF
TRBV5-4	TRBD1	TRBJ2-7	once	TGTGCCAGCAGCTTGGGACAGGGTAACTCCTACGAGCAGTACTTC	CASSLGQGNSYEQYF
TRBV12-5	-	TRBJ1-1	-	TGTGCTAGTGGTTACACCAAGAACACTGAAGCTTTCTTT	CASGYTKNTEAFF
TRBV7-6	-	TRBJ2-7	-	TGTGCCAGCAGCTTAGGGCCGAACTACGAGCAGTACTTC	CASSLGPNYEQYF
TRBV5-1	-	TRBJ2-5	-	TGCGCCAGCAGCTTCCAGGAGACCCAGTACTTC	CASSFQETQYF
TRBV6-5	TRBD2	TRBJ2-3	-	TGTGCCAGCAGCTGGGGACTAGCGGGAAAAGATACGCAGTATTTT	CASSWGLAGKDTQYF
TRBV7-9	-	TRBJ1-1	-	TGTGCCAGCAGCTTGGACGCGGGAGCTGAAGCTTTCTTT	CASSLDAGAEAFF
TRBV13	TRBD2	TRBJ2-1	-	TGTGCCAGCAGCGGGGGGACTAGCGGTATGGCCTACAATGAGCAGTTCTTC	CASSGGTSGMAYNEQFF
TRBV30	-	TRBJ1-1	-	TGTGCCTGGAGATACGAGGGGAACACTGAAGCTTTCTTT	CAWRYEGNTEAFF